This T cell receptor (beta chain) emerged from a study of spatial heterogeneity in lung cancer. On the study more broadly: The count of detected beta-chain sequences consistently exceeded that of alpha-chain sequences. The study, taken as a whole, reports: Ubiquitous expanded tumor TCRs were seen in blood more at resection than at follow-up.

This clonotype was found many times. The target antigen is unknown. Unique molecular identifiers, one per molecule, were present on every TCR cDNA molecule. In TCRdb, the 5' RACE reads were re-called with MiXCR into one record per CDR3 protein. The sample includes approximately 66,000 distinct CDR3 sequences, roughly 6.4% of them seen just once. Time point specified: sample taken at primary tumor resection. This TCR derives from a female donor with early-stage non-small cell lung cancer. This sample comprised PBMCs, obtained at surgery.

The CDR3 DNA reads as TGCAGCGTTGAAGAGACAGGCTACACCTTC. Its protein is CSVEETGYTF. The chain links TRBV29-1 to TRBJ1-2; D unclear. This CDR3 is 10 amino acids long. The germline V and J ends were trimmed by 0 bases and 8 bases, with 4 bases remaining between them. From germline, CDR1 is SQVTM and CDR2 ANQGSEA.